This T cell receptor (beta chain) was identified during a study of CD8+ T cells in alopecia areata. On the study more broadly: Among treated patients, severity was scored by affected scalp area percentage. Broader study findings: Scalp samples also yield sequences from resident alphabeta T cells of normal skin. Among the top 100, expanded CD8+ clones were significantly decreased by tofacitinib, as was scalp clonality.

The treatment: oral pan-JAK inhibitor, 5-10 mg twice daily. Researchers took lesional scalp punch biopsies and peripheral blood from people who were alopecia areata patients. RNA was extracted and reverse transcribed into cDNA as the sequencing template. Profiled with immunoSEQ multiplex PCR; TCRdb holds only in-frame clones, not every one. This sample yields over 150,000 clones, of which about 60% are seen a single time; roughly an eighth belongs to the top ten. This clone came up a few times. Its antigen is undetermined. V lost 2 bases and J 9 bases, leaving 11 bases between the germline ends. Germline V gives CDR1 WSHSY, CDR2 SAAADI. The CDR3 is made up of 12 amino acids.

The rearrangement uses TRBV10-2 and TRBJ2-7; D remains ambiguous. The clonotype originates from a human donor with alopecia areata. The input for sequencing was CD8+ T cells sorted from blood, taken at week 24, from a patient treated with tofacitinib. CDR3 DNA: TGCGCCAGCAGTGAGGGCAGCCTGGGGCAGTACTTC. As protein: CASSEGSLGQYF.